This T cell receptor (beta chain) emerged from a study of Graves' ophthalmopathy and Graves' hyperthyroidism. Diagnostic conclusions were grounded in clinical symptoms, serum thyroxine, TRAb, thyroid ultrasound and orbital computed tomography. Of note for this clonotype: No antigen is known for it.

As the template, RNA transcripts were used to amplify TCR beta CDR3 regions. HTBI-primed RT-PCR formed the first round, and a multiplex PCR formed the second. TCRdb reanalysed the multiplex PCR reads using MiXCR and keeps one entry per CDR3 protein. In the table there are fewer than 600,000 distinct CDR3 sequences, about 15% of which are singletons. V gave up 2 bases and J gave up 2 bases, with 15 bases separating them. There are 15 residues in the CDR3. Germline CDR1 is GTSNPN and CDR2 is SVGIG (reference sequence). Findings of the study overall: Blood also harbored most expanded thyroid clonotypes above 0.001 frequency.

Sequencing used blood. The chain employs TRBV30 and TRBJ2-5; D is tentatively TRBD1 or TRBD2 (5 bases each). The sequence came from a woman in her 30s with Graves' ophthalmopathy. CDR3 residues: CAWSPGGSEQETQYF. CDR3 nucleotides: TGTGCCTGGAGTCCTGGGGGTAGCGAGCAAGAGACCCAGTACTTC. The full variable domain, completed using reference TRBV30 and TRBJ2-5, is SQTIHQWPATLVQPVGSPLSLECTVEGTSNPNLYWYRQAAGRGLQLLFYSVGIGQISSEVPQNLSASRPQDRQFILSSKKLLLSDSGFYLCAWSPGGSEQETQYFGPGTRLLVL.